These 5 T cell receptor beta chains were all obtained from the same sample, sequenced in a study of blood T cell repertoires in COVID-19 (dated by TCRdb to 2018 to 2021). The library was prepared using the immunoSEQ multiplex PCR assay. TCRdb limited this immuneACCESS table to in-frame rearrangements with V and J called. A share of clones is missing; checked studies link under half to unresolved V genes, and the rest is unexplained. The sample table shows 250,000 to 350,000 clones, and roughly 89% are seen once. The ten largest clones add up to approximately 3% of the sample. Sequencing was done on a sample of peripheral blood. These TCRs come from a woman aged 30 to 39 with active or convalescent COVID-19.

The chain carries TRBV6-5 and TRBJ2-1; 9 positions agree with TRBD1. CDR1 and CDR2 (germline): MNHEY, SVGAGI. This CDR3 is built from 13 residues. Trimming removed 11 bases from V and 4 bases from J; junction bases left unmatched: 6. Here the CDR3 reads CAYRDRVYNEQFF. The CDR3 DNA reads TGTGCCTACCGGGACAGGGTATACAATGAGCAGTTCTTC.

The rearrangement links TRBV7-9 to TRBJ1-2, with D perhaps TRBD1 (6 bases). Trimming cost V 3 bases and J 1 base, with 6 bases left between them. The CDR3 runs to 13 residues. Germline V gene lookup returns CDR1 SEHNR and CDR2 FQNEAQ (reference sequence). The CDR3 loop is CASSLDSNYGYTF. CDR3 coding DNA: TGTGCCAGCAGCTTGGACAGTAACTATGGCTACACCTTC.

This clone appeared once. In DNA, the CDR3 is TGTGCCAGCAGCCAACTATCCCCCTGGCGGCACTCTGGAAACACCATATATTTT. Its translation is CASSQLSPWRHSGNTIYF. V gene TRBV14 combines with J gene TRBJ1-3, with D uncertain. CDR3 size: 18 residues. The germline CDR1 and CDR2 sequences are SGHDN and FVKESK. V dropped 2 bases and J dropped 0 bases, with 17 bases sitting between them.

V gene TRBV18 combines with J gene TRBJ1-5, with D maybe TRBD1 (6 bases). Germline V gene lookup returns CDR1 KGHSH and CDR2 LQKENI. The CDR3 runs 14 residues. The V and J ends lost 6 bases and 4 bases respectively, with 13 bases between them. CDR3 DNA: TGTGCCAGCTCCCTAGGACAGACTAATCAGCCCCAGCATTTT. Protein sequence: CASSLGQTNQPQHF.

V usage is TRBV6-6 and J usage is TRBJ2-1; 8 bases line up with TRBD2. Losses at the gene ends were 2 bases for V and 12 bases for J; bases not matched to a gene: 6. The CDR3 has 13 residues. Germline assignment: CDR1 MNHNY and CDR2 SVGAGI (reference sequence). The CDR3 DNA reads TGTGCCAGCAGTTACCCTTCCCGGGAGGGGCAGTTCTTC. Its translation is CASSYPSREGQFF.